These 2 T cell receptor beta chains share one sample of origin, sequenced in a study of post-analysis software for immune sequencing data. Tagging with unique molecular identifiers was a feature of the TCR beta cDNA libraries. TCRdb re-called the PCR reads through MiXCR, storing one row per CDR3 protein. This sample has approximately 660,000 distinct CDR3 sequences, with around 64% found just once. Their antigens remain unidentified. Study-level points and caveats: TRBV5-6, TRBV5-1 and TRBV20-1 were among roughly five TRBV segments more frequent in patients than controls.

Specimen: blood. These receptors were taken from a girl aged 2-10 years with multiple sclerosis.

This sequence joins TRBV14 and TRBJ2-5; 7 nucleotides agree with TRBD2. V shed 0 bases, J shed 8 bases, and the junction held 9 bases outside the gene matches. This CDR3 contains 15 residues. CDR1 and CDR2 (germline): SGHDN, FVKESK. CDR3 nucleotides: TGTGCCAGCAGCCAAGAGTGGGCTAGCGGTGTCACCCAGTACTTC. This translates into CASSQEWASGVTQYF.

This chain uses TRBV3-1 with TRBJ2-1; 11 bases agree with TRBD2. After removal of 6 bases from V and 6 bases from J, the junction contained 22 bases not matched to a gene. The CDR3 runs 20 residues. Germline assignment: CDR1 LGHDT and CDR2 YNNKEL (reference sequence). The CDR3 coding sequence is TGTGCCAGCAGGCAATACGGGAACAAACAAACTAGCGGGGGATCCAATGAGCAGTTCTTC. Translation gives CASRQYGNKQTSGGSNEQFF.